What follows are 20 T cell receptor beta chains derived from one specimen sequenced in a study of blood T cell repertoires in COVID-19. Generated by immunoSEQ multiplex PCR, the TCRdb table keeps only in-frame clones and is missing some. The repertoire has about 320,000 clones, 70% to 90% of them found once; the top ten carry 1.5% to 2%. The sequenced material came from peripheral blood. All receptors derive from a woman aged 25-40 years with COVID-19, enrolled during active disease.

This clone was detected only once. This rearrangement joins TRBV28 to TRBJ1-1; 9 nucleotides align to TRBD1. The germline V gene has CDR1 MDHEN and CDR2 SYDVKM. The CDR3 runs 14 residues. V lost 8 bases, J lost 11 bases, and 15 bases stayed unmatched. CDR3 protein: CASVLQGAGVGAFF. The CDR3 bases are TGTGCCAGCGTCCTACAGGGGGCGGGGGTAGGGGCTTTCTTT.

Only one count was recorded for this clone. J is TRBJ1-2 and V is TRBV7-9, with a possible D match to TRBD1 (6 bases). Germline CDR1 SEHNR, CDR2 FQNEAQ (reference sequence). The germline V and J ends were trimmed by 1 base and 8 bases, with 14 bases remaining between them. The CDR3 has 14 amino acids. As DNA, the CDR3 is TGTGCCAGCAGCTTAGAGGGGGTAATAGGCGGCTACACCTTC. Amino acid sequence: CASSLEGVIGGYTF.

This rearrangement joins TRBV2 to TRBJ2-5; possible D gene TRBD2, 5 bases. CDR1 and CDR2 from the germline V gene are SNHLY and FYNNEI. The ends were cut back, 8 bases at V and 2 bases at J, with 9 bases in the middle. The length of the CDR3 is 12 residues. The CDR3 nucleotides are TGTGCCAGCTCCGAGCGGCAAGAGACCCAGTACTTC. It is translated as CASSERQETQYF.

As for this clone: Different DNA sequences within this sample yield the same CDR3. This chain uses TRBV6-2 or TRBV6-3 with TRBJ2-7; the D is unclear. The CDR3 covers 13 residues. Germline V lookup: CDR1 MNHEY, CDR2 SVGEGT. The ends were cut back, 3 bases at V and 2 bases at J, with 8 bases in the middle. CDR3 loop: CASSYGLAYEQYF. The CDR3 DNA is TGTGCCAGCAGTTATGGCCTAGCCTACGAGCAGTACTTC.

The chain recombines TRBV30 with TRBJ2-1, with 8 bases lining up with TRBD2. Germline loops: CDR1 GTSNPN, CDR2 SVGIG (reference sequence). With V trimmed by 2 bases and J by 3 bases, 6 bases remained unmatched. The CDR3 contains 15 residues. The CDR3 is CAWSPGGGFYNEQFF. The CDR3 nucleotides read TGTGCCTGGAGTCCTGGCGGGGGGTTCTACAATGAGCAGTTCTTC.

The rearrangement uses TRBV6-2 or TRBV6-3 and TRBJ1-5, with D possibly matching TRBD1 (5 bases). Germline V gene data show CDR1 as MNHEY and CDR2 as SVGEGT. CDR3 length: 15 residues. Trimming stripped 7 bases from V and 2 bases from J, with 15 bases between. CDR3 region: CASTPQGRGNQPQHF. The DNA for the CDR3 is TGTGCCAGCACCCCTCAGGGTAGGGGCAATCAGCCCCAGCATTTT.

This rearrangement joins TRBV5-6 to TRBJ1-2; the D gene is possibly TRBD1 (5 bases). V was trimmed by 1 base and J by 4 bases, leaving 11 bases between them. CDR3 size: 14 residues. Germline V gene data show CDR1 as SGHDT and CDR2 as YYEEEE. CDR3 in DNA: TGTGCCAGCAGCTTGAGGGGCACACTCTATGGCTACACCTTC. It encodes CASSLRGTLYGYTF.

V gene TRBV19 combines with J gene TRBJ1-2; no clear D. The V end was cut by 6 bases, the J end by 7 bases, with 21 bases between. This CDR3 region has 15 residues. Looked up from germline, CDR1 is LNHDA and CDR2 is SQIVND (reference sequence). The CDR3, as DNA: TGTGCCAGTAGATGGGAGTTCGGGGAGAGACCTGGCTACACCTTC. Translated: CASRWEFGERPGYTF.

Regarding this clone: Additional DNA sequences in this sample encode the identical CDR3. The J gene is TRBJ1-2, the V gene TRBV29-1, with 9 nucleotides matching TRBD1. Germline V CDR1 and CDR2: SQVTM, ANQGSEA. This CDR3 region has 11 residues. With V trimmed by 7 bases and J by 6 bases, 3 bases remained unmatched. The CDR3 sequence is CSARDRDGYTF. The CDR3, as DNA: TGCAGCGCCCGGGACAGGGATGGCTACACCTTC.

V and J are TRBV4-3 and TRBJ2-1; D is unresolved. The CDR3 is 13 amino acids. Trimming shortened V by 3 bases and J by 10 bases, and 13 bases separated the two germline ends. CDR1 and CDR2 from the germline V gene are LGHNA and YSLEER. CDR3 bases: TGCGCCAGCAGCCAGCCCCTGAGCTCGGAGCAGTTCTTC. Amino acid sequence: CASSQPLSSEQFF.

This rearrangement joins TRBV5-1 to TRBJ1-3; 8 bases agree with TRBD1. This CDR3 contains 17 residues. The V gene end was trimmed by 2 bases and the J gene end by 0 bases; junction bases not matched to a gene: 7. Germline V gene lookup returns CDR1 SGHRS and CDR2 YFSETQ. CDR3 in amino acids: CASSFNPTGASGNTIYF. For the CDR3, the DNA is TGCGCCAGCAGCTTCAACCCGACAGGGGCCTCTGGAAACACCATATATTTT.

CDR3 DNA: TGTGCCAGCAGGTGGACAGGGTCGGATGAGCAGTTCTTC. Translation gives CASRWTGSDEQFF. V gene TRBV28 combines with J gene TRBJ2-1, with TRBD1 matching 8 bases. This CDR3 has 13 residues. The ends lost 6 bases at V and 8 bases at J; junction bases unmatched: 6. Looked up from germline, CDR1 is MDHEN and CDR2 is SYDVKM.

The chain links TRBV19 to TRBJ2-2; maybe TRBD2 (7 bases). CDR3 size: 17 residues. V dropped 3 bases and J dropped 0 bases, with 14 bases sitting between them. From germline, CDR1 is LNHDA and CDR2 SQIVND (reference sequence). CDR3 amino acids: CASSISRGGANTGELFF. CDR3 DNA sequence: TGTGCCAGTAGTATTTCGCGCGGGGGCGCGAACACCGGGGAGCTGTTTTTT. Supplemented by reference TRBV19 and TRBJ2-2, the full variable domain reads DGGITQSPKYLFRKEGQNVTLSCEQNLNHDAMYWYRQDPGQGLRLIYYSQIVNDFQKGDIAEGYSVSREKKESFPLTVTSAQKNPTAFYLCASSISRGGANTGELFFGEGSRLTVL.

In nucleotides, the CDR3 is TGTGCCAGCAGCTTAGTGACAGCCTACAATGAGCAGTTCTTC. It yields the protein CASSLVTAYNEQFF. The J gene is TRBJ2-1, the V gene TRBV7-9; possibly TRBD1 for D (5 bases). The V gene lost 1 base and the J gene lost 2 bases, with 6 bases spanning the gap. The CDR3 is 14 residues long. Germline V gives CDR1 SEHNR, CDR2 FQNEAQ (reference sequence).

Worth noting for this clone: Different DNA sequences within this sample yield the same CDR3. The V call is TRBV6-5, the J call TRBJ1-3; D is unresolved. This CDR3 comprises 15 residues. The V end lost 0 bases, the J end lost 0 bases, and 6 bases lay between the germline ends. Looked up from germline, CDR1 is MNHEY and CDR2 is SVGAGI. CDR3 region: CASSYSSSSGNTIYF. As DNA, the CDR3 is TGTGCCAGCAGTTACTCGAGTAGCTCTGGAAACACCATATATTTT.

This rearrangement joins TRBV27 to TRBJ1-6; 9 bases align to TRBD1. With 2 bases clipped from V and 8 bases from J, the junction kept 1 base outside the gene matches. Germline CDR1 and CDR2: MNHEY and SMNVEV (reference sequence). The CDR3 totals 14 residues. The DNA of the CDR3 is TGTGCCAGCAGTTTAAGACAGGGGGATTCACCCCTCCACTTT. This gives the protein CASSLRQGDSPLHF.

CDR3 in amino acids: CASSFGPPENTEAFF. As DNA, the CDR3 is TGTGCCAGCAGCTTTGGCCCCCCCGAGAACACTGAAGCTTTCTTT. The gene calls are TRBV5-6 and TRBJ1-1; no definite D call. CDR1 is SGHDT and CDR2 is YYEEEE in the germline V gene. Trimming stripped 2 bases from V and 1 base from J, with 12 bases between. This CDR3 contains 15 residues.

This rearrangement joins TRBV30 to TRBJ2-1; D unclear. Germline V gives CDR1 GTSNPN, CDR2 SVGIG (reference sequence). Trimming removed 0 bases at V and 0 bases at J, with 9 bases between. This CDR3 region has 15 residues. The CDR3 is CAWSVPESSYNEQFF. CDR3 DNA sequence: TGTGCCTGGAGTGTGCCAGAAAGCTCCTACAATGAGCAGTTCTTC.

V is TRBV18 and J is TRBJ2-2; 8 nucleotides agree with TRBD1. V lost 1 base and J lost 2; bases outside the gene matches: 3. Germline lookup yields CDR1 KGHSH and CDR2 LQKENI. The CDR3 sequence is 16 residues long. DNA of the CDR3: TGTGCCAGCTCACCACGGGACAGGTTCAACACCGGGGAGCTGTTTTTT. Translation: CASSPRDRFNTGELFF.

The chain links TRBV2 to TRBJ2-7; weak D call: TRBD2 (5 bases). There are 14 residues in the CDR3. The germline V and J ends were trimmed by 6 bases and 1 base, with 13 bases remaining between them. Germline assignment: CDR1 SNHLY and CDR2 FYNNEI. The CDR3 sequence is CASRDHTGSYEQYF. Here the CDR3 DNA reads TGTGCCAGCAGGGACCATACGGGGTCCTACGAGCAGTACTTC.